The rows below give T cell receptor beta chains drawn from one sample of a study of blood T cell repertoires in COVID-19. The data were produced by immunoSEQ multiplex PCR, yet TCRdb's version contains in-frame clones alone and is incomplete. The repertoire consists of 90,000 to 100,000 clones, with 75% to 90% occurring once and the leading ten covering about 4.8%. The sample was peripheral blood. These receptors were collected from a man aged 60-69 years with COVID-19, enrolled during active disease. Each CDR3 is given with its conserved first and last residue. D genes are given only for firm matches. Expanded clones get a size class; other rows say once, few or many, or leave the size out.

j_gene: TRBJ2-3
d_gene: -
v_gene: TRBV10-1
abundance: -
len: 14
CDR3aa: CASSRVPVWDTQYF
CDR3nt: TGCGCCAGCTCCCGGGTCCCCGTCTGGGATACGCAGTATTTT

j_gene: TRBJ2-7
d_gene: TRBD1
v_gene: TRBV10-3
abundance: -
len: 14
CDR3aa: CAITEGQGPYEQYF
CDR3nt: TGTGCCATCACCGAAGGACAGGGGCCCTACGAGCAGTACTTC

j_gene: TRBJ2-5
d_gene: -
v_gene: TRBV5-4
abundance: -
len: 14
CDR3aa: CASSLYKSGGTQYF
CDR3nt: TGTGCCAGCAGCCTGTACAAATCAGGAGGGACCCAGTACTTC

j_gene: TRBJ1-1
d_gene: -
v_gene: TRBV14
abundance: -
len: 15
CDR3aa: CASSHFRRGGPEAFF
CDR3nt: TGTGCCAGCAGCCACTTTCGGAGGGGAGGGCCTGAAGCTTTCTTT

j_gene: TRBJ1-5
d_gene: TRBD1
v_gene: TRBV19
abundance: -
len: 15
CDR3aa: CASSPFDRGNQPQHF
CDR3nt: TGTGCCAGTTCCCCATTTGACAGGGGAAATCAGCCCCAGCATTTT

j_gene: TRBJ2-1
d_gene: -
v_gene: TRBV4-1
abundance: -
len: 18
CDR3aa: CASSQRRKGLQRYNEQFF
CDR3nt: TGCGCCAGCAGCCAGAGACGAAAGGGACTCCAACGGTACAATGAGCAGTTCTTC

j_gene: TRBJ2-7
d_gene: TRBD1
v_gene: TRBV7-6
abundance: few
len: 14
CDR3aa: CASRLSGTAYEQYF
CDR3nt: TGTGCCAGCAGGCTAAGTGGGACAGCCTACGAGCAGTACTTC

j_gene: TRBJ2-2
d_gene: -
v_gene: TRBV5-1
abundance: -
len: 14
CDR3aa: CASTFRENTGELFF
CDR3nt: TGCGCCAGCACCTTTCGGGAGAACACCGGGGAGCTGTTTTTT

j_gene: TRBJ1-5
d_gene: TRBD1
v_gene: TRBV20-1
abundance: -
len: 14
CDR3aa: CSASAGGILQPQHF
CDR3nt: TGCAGTGCTAGTGCAGGGGGCATTCTTCAGCCCCAGCATTTT

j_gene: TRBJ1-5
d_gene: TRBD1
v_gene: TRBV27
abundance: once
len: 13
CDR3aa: CASSLTGFQPQHF
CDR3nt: TGTGCCAGCAGTCTGACAGGGTTTCAGCCCCAGCATTTT

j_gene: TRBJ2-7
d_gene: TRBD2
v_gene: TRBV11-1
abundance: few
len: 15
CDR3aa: CASSLTSVSAYEQYF
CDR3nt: TGTGCCAGCAGCTTGACTAGCGTGTCAGCCTACGAGCAGTACTTC

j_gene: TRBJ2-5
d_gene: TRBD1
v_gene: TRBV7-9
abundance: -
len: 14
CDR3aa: CASRTGLRGETQYF
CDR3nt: TGTGCCAGCAGGACAGGGCTGAGAGGGGAGACCCAGTACTTC

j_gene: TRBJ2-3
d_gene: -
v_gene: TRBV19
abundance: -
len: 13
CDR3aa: CASSGENTDTQYF
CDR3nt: TGTGCCAGTAGTGGGGAGAACACAGATACGCAGTATTTT

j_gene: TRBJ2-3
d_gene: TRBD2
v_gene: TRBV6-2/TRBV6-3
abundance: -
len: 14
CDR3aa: CASSLSGRTDTQYF
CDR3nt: TGTGCCAGCAGTCTTAGCGGGAGAACAGATACGCAGTATTTT

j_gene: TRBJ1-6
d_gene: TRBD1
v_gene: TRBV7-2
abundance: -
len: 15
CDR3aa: CASSLATGGNSPLHF
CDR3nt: TGTGCCAGCAGCTTAGCGACAGGGGGAAATTCACCCCTCCACTTT

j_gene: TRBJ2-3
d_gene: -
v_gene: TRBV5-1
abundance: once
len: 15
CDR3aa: CASSAEQGRTDTQYF
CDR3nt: TGCGCCAGCAGCGCTGAACAGGGTCGCACAGATACGCAGTATTTT

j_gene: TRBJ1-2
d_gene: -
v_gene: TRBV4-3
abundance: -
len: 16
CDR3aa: CASSLAMRPNNYGYTF
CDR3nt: TGCGCCAGCAGCCTAGCTATGAGGCCTAACAACTATGGCTACACCTTC

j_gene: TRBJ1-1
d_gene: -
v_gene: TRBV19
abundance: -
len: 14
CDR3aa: CASSFHGLSTEAFF
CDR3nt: TGTGCCAGTAGTTTCCACGGACTGAGCACTGAAGCTTTCTTT

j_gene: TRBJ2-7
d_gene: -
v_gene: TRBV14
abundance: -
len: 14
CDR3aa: CASSHPPEYYEQYF
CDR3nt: TGTGCCAGCAGCCACCCCCCCGAGTACTACGAGCAGTACTTC

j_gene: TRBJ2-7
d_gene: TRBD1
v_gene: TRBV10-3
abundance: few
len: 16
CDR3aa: CAISDTGARRVSEQYF
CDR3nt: TGTGCCATCAGTGACACAGGGGCCCGACGGGTGAGCGAGCAGTACTTC